This entry lists 30 T cell receptor beta chains sequenced from one sample in a study of blood T cell repertoires in COVID-19 (dated by TCRdb to the early 2020s). Libraries came from the immunoSEQ multiplex PCR assay. TCRdb stores this immuneACCESS table with in-frame sequences only. Part of the clones is absent; in the studies checked, under half of the shortfall reflects unresolved V genes, and no reason is known for the rest. The table for this sample lists some 97,000 clones; almost 80% of them were counted only once. Roughly 12% of the sample comes from the top ten. The sample was peripheral blood. These receptors all stem from a woman aged 65 to 85 with acute or convalescent COVID-19.

V usage is TRBV29-1 and J usage is TRBJ2-7, with 7 bases that match TRBD2. The CDR3 runs 11 residues. V was pared by 7 bases and J by 6 bases, with 6 bases of the junction left unmatched. Germline CDR1 and CDR2: SQVTM and ANQGSEA. The CDR3 sequence is CSARLATEQYF. The CDR3 DNA reads TGCAGCGCCCGACTAGCTACCGAGCAGTACTTC.

V gene TRBV30 combines with J gene TRBJ1-1, with 9 nucleotides matching TRBD1. Per germline, CDR1 GTSNPN and CDR2 SVGIG (reference sequence). With 3 bases clipped from V and 5 bases from J, the junction kept 10 bases outside the gene matches. The CDR3 consists of 15 residues. CDR3 nucleotides: TGTGCCTGGAGGATACCGGGACAGGGATTTACTGAAGCTTTCTTT. Residues: CAWRIPGQGFTEAFF.

The chain is built from TRBV23-1 and TRBJ2-2, with no clear D. TRBV23-1 is noted as an ORF with a role that remains uncertain. The CDR3 loop spans 16 amino acids. V lost 0 bases to trimming and J lost 1 base, with 9 bases between them. The CDR3 bases are TGCGCCAGCAGTCAATCGTGGCAGGAGAACACCGGGGAGCTGTTTTTT. Its protein product is CASSQSWQENTGELFF.

The rearrangement joins TRBV7-2 to TRBJ2-5; 7 bases are a match to TRBD1. This CDR3 has 15 residues. Germline CDR1 SGHTA, CDR2 FQGNSA. V shed 5 bases and J 5 bases; nucleotides not matched to a gene: 11. CDR3 nucleotides: TGTGCCAGCAGCCTTAGGACAGGAACAGGGGAGACCCAGTACTTC. Translating it yields CASSLRTGTGETQYF.

This chain links TRBV19 with TRBJ2-5; 7 bases are shared with TRBD1. The CDR3 runs to 15 residues. The J segment lost 5 bases and the V segment lost 8 bases, leaving 14 bases of the junction unmatched. Per germline, CDR1 LNHDA and CDR2 SQIVND (reference sequence). The CDR3 here is CASAQGGPEEETQYF. CDR3 nucleotides: TGTGCCAGTGCTCAAGGGGGCCCAGAGGAGGAGACCCAGTACTTC.

This clone showed up just a few times. The chain combines TRBV4-2 with TRBJ2-6; D is perhaps TRBD2 (5 bases). This CDR3 comprises 14 residues. V lost 3 bases, J lost 11 bases, and 14 bases lay in between. The V gene's germline CDR1 is LGHNA and CDR2 YNFKEQ. CDR3 bases: TGTGCCAGCAGCCAGACGGACTCTTCGGACGTCCTGACTTTC. This sequence encodes CASSQTDSSDVLTF.

V usage is TRBV11-3 and J usage is TRBJ2-2; TRBD2 aligns across 15 bases. Germline-derived CDR1 and CDR2 are SGHNT and YENEEA. This CDR3 is built from 19 residues. V lost 3 bases to trimming and J lost 3 bases; unmatched junction nucleotides: 8. The CDR3 loop reads CASSFSGTSGGPDTGELFF. Here the CDR3 DNA reads TGTGCCAGCAGCTTCTCCGGGACTAGCGGGGGGCCGGACACCGGGGAGCTGTTTTTT. The full variable domain, in which reference TRBV11-3 and TRBJ2-2 provide the parts outside the CDR3, is EAGVVQSPRYKIIEKKQPVAFWCNPISGHNTLYWYLQNLGQGPELLIRYENEEAVDDSQLPKDRFSAERLKGVDSTLKIQPAELGDSAVYLCASSFSGTSGGPDTGELFFGEGSRLTVL.

The chain combines TRBV19 with TRBJ1-2, with D maybe TRBD1 (5 bases). This CDR3 has 14 residues. V was cut by 5 bases and J by 5 bases, with 15 bases left in between. Germline assignment: CDR1 LNHDA and CDR2 SQIVND (reference sequence). The CDR3 DNA reads as TGTGCCAGTAGTCTCAACCGACAGCAATATGGCTACACCTTC. Translated, it gives CASSLNRQQYGYTF.

V and J are TRBV30 and TRBJ2-2, with unresolved D. V was clipped by 6 bases and J by 4 bases, with 12 bases between them. The CDR3 sequence is 13 residues long. Germline values: CDR1 GTSNPN, CDR2 SVGIG (reference sequence). The CDR3 loop is CACSSSSTGELFF. The CDR3 nucleotides read TGTGCCTGCTCGTCTAGTAGCACCGGGGAGCTGTTTTTT.

The V call is TRBV19, the J call TRBJ1-4, with 9 bases that match TRBD1. Germline V gives CDR1 LNHDA, CDR2 SQIVND (reference sequence). The CDR3 has 15 amino acids. The V and J ends lost 5 bases and 6 bases, in that order; junction bases with no gene match: 7. The CDR3 DNA reads TGTGCCAGTAGTGCCGGGACAGGGCGTCATGAAAAACTGTTTTTT. Residues: CASSAGTGRHEKLFF. Combining the CDR3 with reference TRBV19 and TRBJ1-4 gives the whole variable domain DGGITQSPKYLFRKEGQNVTLSCEQNLNHDAMYWYRQDPGQGLRLIYYSQIVNDFQKGDIAEGYSVSREKKESFPLTVTSAQKNPTAFYLCASSAGTGRHEKLFFGSGTQLSVL.

This clone appeared a few times. V gene TRBV5-6 combines with J gene TRBJ1-1; D is unclear. The ends were cut back, 5 bases at V and 1 base at J, with 9 bases in the middle. The CDR3 is 13 residues long. The germline V gene has CDR1 SGHDT and CDR2 YYEEEE. The CDR3 is CASRWRGNTEAFF. CDR3 nucleotides: TGTGCCAGCAGGTGGCGGGGGAACACTGAAGCTTTCTTT.

The rearrangement joins TRBV3-1 (or the pseudogene TRBV3-2) to TRBJ2-7; TRBD2 might be the D (7 bases). Trimming cost V 4 bases and J 4 bases, with 17 bases left between them. CDR1 is LGHDT, CDR2 YNNKEL, per germline (reference sequence). The CDR3 has 15 residues. The CDR3 DNA is TGTGCCAGCAGCCCGGGACGGGGGGCAAGATACGAGCAGTACTTC. Translated, it gives CASSPGRGARYEQYF.

Worth noting for this clone: In the same sample, other DNA sequences code for this CDR3. The genes are TRBV7-2 and TRBJ2-1; 8 nucleotides line up with TRBD1. V lost 3 bases and J lost 0; bases outside the gene matches: 4. The CDR3 covers 16 residues. Germline assignment: CDR1 SGHTA and CDR2 FQGNSA. The CDR3 sequence is CASSFTGGSSYNEQFF. The CDR3 bases are TGTGCCAGCAGCTTTACAGGGGGGAGCTCCTACAATGAGCAGTTCTTC.

The genes are TRBV3-1 (or the pseudogene TRBV3-2) and TRBJ2-3; 8 nucleotides line up with TRBD1. The V and J ends lost 1 base and 14 bases, in that order; junction bases with no gene match: 8. CDR1 and CDR2 from the germline V gene are LGHDT and YNNKEL (reference sequence). CDR3 size: 13 residues. The DNA for the CDR3 is TGTGCCAGCAGCCAAGTGGGGGACAGGCATCTGTATTTT. This encodes CASSQVGDRHLYF.

J is TRBJ2-4 and V is TRBV3-1 (or the pseudogene TRBV3-2), with D possibly being TRBD2 (5 bases). V lost 6 bases and J 3 bases, leaving 12 bases between the germline ends. CDR3 size: 14 residues. In germline, CDR1 is LGHDT, CDR2 YNNKEL (reference sequence). In DNA, the CDR3 is TGTGCCAGCAGGACCTCAGAGGGCAAAAACATTCAGTACTTC. Its translation is CASRTSEGKNIQYF.

The rearrangement uses TRBV27 and TRBJ1-1; perhaps TRBD1 as D (5 bases). Germline V gene sequence: CDR1 MNHEY, CDR2 SMNVEV (reference sequence). Trimming took off 6 bases at V and 0 bases at J, with 11 bases between the two ends. There are 14 residues in the CDR3. The CDR3 DNA is TGTGCCAGCAGGGGGCCGGAACTGAACACTGAAGCTTTCTTT. Its translation: CASRGPELNTEAFF.

In its sample, this clone was seen a few times. The chain uses TRBV6-2 or TRBV6-3 and TRBJ2-5; the D gene is possibly TRBD2 (6 bases). The CDR3 has 14 amino acids. CDR1 MNHEY and CDR2 SVGEGT come from the germline V gene. The V gene lost 5 bases and the J gene lost 1 base, with 11 bases spanning the gap. The CDR3 nucleotides are TGTGCCAGCAGTGGCGGACTATTCCAAGAGACCCAGTACTTC. Amino acid sequence: CASSGGLFQETQYF.

In DNA, the CDR3 is TGTGCCAGCAGTTCCCATCGCTACAGGGACGGCTACACCTTC. The encoded protein is CASSSHRYRDGYTF. The J gene is TRBJ1-2, the V gene TRBV28; a weak D match, TRBD1 (6 bases). Germline-derived CDR1 and CDR2 are MDHEN and SYDVKM. Between the trimmed V and J ends, which lost 4 bases and 8 bases, there was a span of 17 bases. The CDR3 spans 14 residues.

V and J are TRBV6-5 and TRBJ1-1; D remains unclear. V was pared by 2 bases and J by 1 base, with 11 bases between. The CDR3 runs to 15 residues. In germline, CDR1 is MNHEY, CDR2 SVGAGI. The CDR3 coding sequence is TGTGCCAGCAGTTACGGCCCAGAGGCGAACACTGAAGCTTTCTTT. This translates into CASSYGPEANTEAFF.

The V gene is TRBV11-1, the J gene TRBJ2-1; possibly TRBD1 for D (6 bases). There are 14 residues in the CDR3. The germline gives CDR1 SGHAT, CDR2 FQDESV (reference sequence). Trimming shortened V by 2 bases and J by 7 bases, and 12 bases separated the two germline ends. The CDR3 DNA sequence: TGTGCCAGCAGCTTACAACCAGGGGTGAATGAGCAGTTCTTC. Protein: CASSLQPGVNEQFF. Full variable domain (outside the CDR3, taken from reference TRBV11-1 and TRBJ2-1): EAEVAQSPRYKITEKSQAVAFWCDPISGHATLYWYRQILGQGPELLVQFQDESVVDDSQLPKDRFSAERLKGVDSTLKIQPAELGDSAMYLCASSLQPGVNEQFFGPGTRLTVL.

This chain connects TRBV6-5 to TRBJ2-5, with 8 bases that match TRBD1. V was clipped by 8 bases and J by 4 bases; unmatched bases: 9. The CDR3 contains 14 residues. Germline V gene data show CDR1 as MNHEY and CDR2 as SVGAGI. Here the CDR3 reads CASGLDREAETQYF. The CDR3 coding sequence is TGTGCCAGCGGATTGGACAGGGAGGCAGAGACCCAGTACTTC.

This clone was detected ten times or more. V usage is TRBV11-2 and J usage is TRBJ1-2; a weak D match, TRBD1 (5 bases). V was clipped by 2 bases and J by 2 bases, with 12 bases between them. Germline V gene data show CDR1 as SGHAT and CDR2 as FQNNGV. The CDR3 runs 15 residues. In nucleotides, the CDR3 is TGTGCCAGCAGCTTACTTAGGGGATGGAACTATGGCTACACCTTC. It is translated as CASSLLRGWNYGYTF.

Turning to this clone: The sample has other DNA sequences that encode this CDR3 too. CDR3 coding DNA: TGTGCCAGCAGCTTAGCGGGGGGGGAGACCCAGTACTTC. Translating gives CASSLAGGETQYF. J is TRBJ2-5 and V is TRBV5-4; 10 bases are shared with TRBD2. CDR1 is SGHNT, CDR2 YYREEE, per germline (reference sequence). Germline trimming cut 2 bases from V and 5 bases from J; bases unmatched to any gene: 0. CDR3 size: 13 residues.

This clone occurred a few times. CDR3 bases: TGTGCCAGTAGTATGGGCAGACAGTACGTC. Translated, it gives CASSMGRQYV. The chain links TRBV19 to TRBJ2-7; D uncertain. Trimming left V 3 bases short and J 10 bases short, with 7 bases between. The germline V gene encodes CDR1 LNHDA and CDR2 SQIVND (reference sequence). This CDR3 is built from 10 residues.

The chain has TRBV19 and TRBJ2-7; 7 bases are a match to TRBD1. Germline CDR1 LNHDA, CDR2 SQIVND (reference sequence). The V segment lost 2 bases and the J segment 2 bases; nucleotides outside the gene matches: 12. The CDR3 spans 17 residues. CDR3 region: CASSISGPGQDAYEQYF. Here the CDR3 DNA reads TGTGCCAGTAGTATAAGTGGACCTGGACAGGATGCCTACGAGCAGTACTTC.

The chain employs TRBV28 and TRBJ2-5; 9 bases align to TRBD1. The V segment lost 4 bases and the J segment 3 bases; nucleotides outside the gene matches: 9. Germline V gives CDR1 MDHEN, CDR2 SYDVKM. The CDR3 is made up of 16 amino acids. CDR3 sequence: CASSSYRGQYKETQYF. The CDR3 coding sequence is TGTGCCAGCAGTTCGTACAGGGGGCAATACAAAGAGACCCAGTACTTC.

The chain recombines TRBV30 with TRBJ1-2, with D possibly being TRBD1 (5 bases). Germline loops: CDR1 GTSNPN, CDR2 SVGIG (reference sequence). With 3 bases removed from V and 4 bases from J, the gap between germline ends came to 12 bases. The CDR3 is 13 residues long. CDR3 region: CAWSAPGGYGYTF. CDR3 DNA: TGTGCCTGGAGCGCCCCGGGGGGCTATGGCTACACCTTC.

This chain uses TRBV5-1 with TRBJ2-1; TRBD2 matches at 8 bases. V trimming: 6 bases; J trimming: 8 bases; junction bases outside the gene matches: 13. CDR3 length: 15 residues. CDR1 SGHRS and CDR2 YFSETQ come from the germline V gene. For the CDR3, the DNA is TGCGCCAGCACAACCGGGACTAGGGAGGGGCATGAGCAGTTCTTC. Translated, it gives CASTTGTREGHEQFF.

This clone appeared a few times. This sequence joins TRBV11-2 and TRBJ2-1, with D possibly matching TRBD1 (5 bases). CDR3 size: 17 residues. Trimming stripped 4 bases from V and 6 bases from J, with 22 bases between. Germline CDR1 SGHAT, CDR2 FQNNGV. The CDR3 protein is CASSSLDPGHTLNEQFF. DNA for the CDR3: TGTGCCAGCAGCTCCCTTGACCCCGGACACACTCTCAATGAGCAGTTCTTC.

This clone was observed at least ten times. This rearrangement joins TRBV18 to TRBJ1-5, with D tentatively TRBD1 (5 bases). The germline gives CDR1 KGHSH, CDR2 LQKENI. Trimming shortened V by 8 bases and J by 6 bases, and 17 bases separated the two germline ends. There are 14 residues in the CDR3. The CDR3 sequence is CASQTKDKAQPQHF. In DNA form, the CDR3 reads TGTGCCAGCCAAACAAAGGACAAGGCTCAGCCCCAGCATTTT.